The T cell receptor beta chain under discussion was sequenced for a study of vaccination and CD4 T cells after COVID-19. For the study at large: Either the Pfizer-BioNTech BNT162b2 or Moderna mRNA-1273 vaccine was given as two doses. Median draw time for post-COVID samples was 101 days post-diagnosis (range 35 to 161).

MiXCR was run by TCRdb on the PCR reads, yielding one entry per CDR3 protein. The sample shows 15,000 to 20,000 distinct CDR3 sequences, roughly two thirds of them seen only once. Study-wide findings and caveats: The great majority, 304 of 307 vaccine-specific clones, proved spike mono-reactive in convalescent patients. A relatively small number of convalescent patients were studied, and no early post-infection timepoints were included.

About this clonotype itself: Antigen: not known.

The CDR3 has 12 amino acids. Trimming removed 3 bases at V and 7 bases at J, with 9 bases between. The germline gives CDR1 SGHTA, CDR2 FQGNSA. This receptor was obtained from a human donor who had recovered from COVID-19. The V gene is TRBV7-2, the J gene TRBJ1-1; D unclear. Specimen: CD4+ T cells from blood, collected after SARS-CoV-2 vaccination. The CDR3 reads CASSFRNVEAFF. Written as DNA, the CDR3 is TGTGCCAGCAGCTTTAGAAACGTTGAAGCTTTCTTT. Full variable domain (rest looked up from reference TRBV7-2 and TRBJ1-1): GAGVSQSPSNKVTEKGKDVELRCDPISGHTALYWYRQSLGQGLEFLIYFQGNSAPDKSGLPSDRFSAERTGGSVSTLTIQRTQQEDSAVYLCASSFRNVEAFFGQGTRLTVV.